This TCR beta chain was identified during a study of blood T cells in healthy people across ages. Germline V gene data show CDR1 as MDHEN and CDR2 as SYDVKM. The CDR3 has 15 residues. V lost 5 bases, J lost 13 bases, and 14 bases stayed unmatched. Then a second PCR, running roughly 6 to 12 cycles, was carried out with a sample-barcoded 5' primer and a J-beta primer mix. TCRdb ran MiXCR on the 5' RACE reads and lists one entry per CDR3 protein. The profile shows almost 1 million distinct CDR3 sequences, approximately 50% of them singletons. Caucasian, healthy and from Russia, the donors were aged between roughly 6 and 100.

Sequencing was performed on blood. The chain links TRBV28 to TRBJ2-4, with 10 nucleotides matching TRBD1. The source of this sequence is a woman aged 55-70 years in good health. CDR3: CASSLEDRGYGEQYF. In DNA form, the CDR3 reads TGTGCCAGCAGTCTAGAGGACAGGGGGTACGGGGAGCAGTACTTC.